This paragraph reports one T cell receptor beta chain. Its antigen is not identified. Germline assignment: CDR1 ENHRY and CDR2 SYGVKD. V lost 6 bases, J lost 3 bases, and 13 bases stayed unmatched. CDR3 length: 19 amino acids. Time point given: week 5, during vaccination. Every vaccination contained 300 ug of the mutant IDH1 20-mer peptide and was paired with topical imiquimod. This specimen belongs to a study of a mutant IDH1 vaccine in newly diagnosed glioma. TCRdb keeps only in-frame clones here, not all; method: immunoSEQ multiplex PCR. Among roughly 28,000 clones listed, about 90% were seen once. The chain employs TRBV10-3 and TRBJ2-1; 14 nucleotides line up with TRBD2. The sequence was obtained from a young man with glioma. The specimen was PBMCs, collected from a glioma patient whose treatment included an IDH1 peptide vaccine. The CDR3 region is CAISGQGTSGRTGYNEQFF. CDR3 sequence (DNA): TGTGCCATCAGCGGACAGGGGACTAGCGGGAGAACGGGCTACAATGAGCAGTTCTTC.